Listed below are T cell receptor beta chains from one sample, sequenced in a study of cytomegalovirus exposure and HLA in healthy donors. TCRdb's table, derived via immunoSEQ multiplex PCR, lists solely in-frame clones and lacks some. This specimen shows approximately 110,000 clones; the ten leading clones hold 0.55% to 0.65%. The specimen sequenced was PBMCs. The source is a man aged 45-60 years in good health and CMV-seronegative. The CDR3 runs from the conserved cysteine through the conserved F or W. Fields, in order: D gene, V gene, J gene, CDR3 protein, CDR3 DNA. D genes are given only for firm matches.

NA,TRBV2,TRBJ1-3,CASSAQGAGNTIYF,TGTGCCAGCAGCGCACAGGGCGCTGGAAACACCATATATTTT
NA,TRBV9,TRBJ1-5,CASSVGATGQPQHF,TGTGCCAGCAGCGTAGGGGCCACGGGGCAGCCCCAGCATTTT
NA,TRBV13,TRBJ1-4,CASSLNVQGNEKLFF,TGTGCCAGCAGCTTAAACGTTCAGGGTAATGAAAAACTGTTTTTT
NA,TRBV11-3,TRBJ1-3,CASGKWTYPGNTIYF,TGTGCCAGCGGCAAATGGACTTACCCTGGAAACACCATATATTTT
TRBD1,TRBV4-3,TRBJ2-1,CASSHRDRGYHNEQFF,TGCGCCAGCAGCCATCGGGACAGGGGGTACCACAATGAGCAGTTCTTC
TRBD2,TRBV5-4,TRBJ2-5,CASSLDLAGGRETQYF,TGTGCCAGCAGCTTGGATTTAGCGGGGGGCAGAGAGACCCAGTACTTC
TRBD1,TRBV7-2,TRBJ1-1,CASTPGGGGSTEAFF,TGTGCCAGCACCCCAGGGGGTGGGGGGTCTACAGAAGCTTTCTTT
NA,TRBV6-1,TRBJ1-2,CASRQALYGYTF,TGTGCCAGCAGACAGGCCCTCTATGGCTACACCTTC
NA,TRBV9,TRBJ1-1,CASSVADTEAFF,TGTGCCAGCAGCGTAGCGGACACTGAAGCTTTCTTT
TRBD1,TRBV7-9,TRBJ1-1,CASFRQGRTEAFF,TGTGCCAGTTTCCGACAGGGCAGGACTGAAGCTTTCTTT
NA,TRBV5-1,TRBJ2-2,CASSLDSGTYTGELFF,TGCGCCAGCAGCCTCGACTCCGGGACTTACACCGGGGAGCTGTTTTTT
NA,TRBV5-5,TRBJ1-5,CASSFGQGKSNQPQHF,TGTGCCAGCAGCTTTGGGCAGGGAAAAAGCAATCAGCCCCAGCATTTT
NA,TRBV25-1,TRBJ2-5,CASSELGRGETQYF,TGTGCCAGCAGTGAATTAGGCAGGGGAGAGACCCAGTACTTC
NA,TRBV15,TRBJ1-2,CATSETGYGYTF,TGTGCCACCAGCGAGACAGGCTATGGCTACACCTTC
NA,TRBV27,TRBJ1-2,CASSPARGKGYGYTF,TGTGCCAGCAGCCCCGCTCGGGGAAAGGGTTATGGCTACACCTTC
TRBD2,TRBV11-2,TRBJ2-1,CASSLVGLAGGDEQFF,TGTGCCAGCAGCTTAGTAGGACTAGCGGGAGGGGATGAGCAGTTCTTC
NA,TRBV5-1,TRBJ2-3,CASSSRTASTDTQYF,TGCGCCAGCAGCTCCCGGACAGCTTCCACAGATACGCAGTATTTT
NA,TRBV6-1,TRBJ2-7,CASSVGQGLPYEQYF,TGTGCCAGCAGTGTAGGCCAGGGGCTTCCCTACGAGCAGTACTTC
NA,TRBV7-8,TRBJ2-3,CASSLGRGWSTDTQYF,TGTGCCAGCAGCTTAGGCAGGGGCTGGAGCACAGATACGCAGTATTTT
NA,TRBV5-1,TRBJ2-7,CASSFAETYEQYF,TGCGCCAGCAGCTTCGCGGAGACCTACGAGCAATACTTC
NA,TRBV29-1,TRBJ1-2,CSVKGRYGYTF,TGCAGCGTTAAGGGGCGCTATGGCTACACCTTC
NA,TRBV10-2,TRBJ1-1,CASSGRQAGGTEAFF,TGCGCCAGCAGTGGTAGACAAGCGGGGGGCACTGAAGCTTTCTTT
NA,TRBV6-1,TRBJ1-5,CASSVTRNSNQPQHF,TGTGCCAGCAGTGTGACGAGGAATAGCAATCAGCCCCAGCATTTT
NA,TRBV5-3,TRBJ2-1,CARNEMTGSGYNEQFF,TGTGCCAGAAACGAAATGACAGGATCCGGCTACAATGAGCAGTTCTTC
NA,TRBV14,TRBJ2-7,CASSPGTGDYEQYF,TGTGCCAGCAGCCCGGGGACGGGAGATTACGAGCAGTACTTC
TRBD2,TRBV7-3,TRBJ2-1,CASSLNGRELDYNEQFF,TGTGCCAGCAGCTTAAATGGGCGGGAGCTGGATTACAATGAGCAGTTCTTC
TRBD1,TRBV18,TRBJ1-1,CASSPLTGGSEAFF,TGTGCCAGCTCACCTCTAACAGGGGGTAGTGAAGCTTTCTTT
TRBD2,TRBV5-1,TRBJ2-7,CASSLATAAGGEQYF,TGCGCCAGCAGCTTGGCAACAGCTGCCGGGGGGGAGCAGTACTTC
NA,TRBV2,TRBJ1-2,CAGAQGRADGYTF,TGTGCCGGAGCACAGGGTCGGGCGGATGGCTACACCTTC
TRBD1,TRBV10-3,TRBJ1-2,CAISDHSDRGPGYTF,TGTGCCATCAGTGATCACTCGGACAGGGGACCTGGCTACACCTTC
NA,TRBV9,TRBJ1-6,CASSVAGEGGPLHF,TGTGCCAGCAGCGTAGCCGGAGAAGGGGGACCCCTCCACTTT
NA,TRBV5-6,TRBJ1-1,CASSLWGWEDTEAFF,TGTGCCAGCAGCTTGTGGGGCTGGGAAGACACTGAAGCTTTCTTT
NA,TRBV15,TRBJ2-1,CATSRDLQGWDEQFF,TGTGCCACCAGCAGGGATCTACAGGGCTGGGATGAGCAGTTCTTC
TRBD1,TRBV7-2,TRBJ2-1,CASSRQGGTYNEQFF,TGTGCCAGCAGCCGACAGGGGGGGACCTACAATGAGCAGTTCTTC
TRBD2,TRBV27,TRBJ2-6,CASSLNGRSSGANVLTF,TGTGCCAGCAGTTTAAACGGGAGGAGCTCTGGGGCCAACGTCCTGACTTTC
NA,TRBV29-1,TRBJ1-1,CSVAGHPNTEAFF,TGCAGCGTTGCTGGACATCCGAACACTGAAGCTTTCTTT
NA,TRBV5-1,TRBJ2-5,CASRLVAGKETQYF,TGCGCCAGTAGATTGGTCGCCGGGAAAGAGACCCAGTACTTC
NA,TRBV4-2,TRBJ1-5,CASSQGGGENQPQHF,TGTGCCAGCAGCCAAGGAGGAGGGGAAAATCAGCCCCAGCATTTT
NA,TRBV14,TRBJ2-7,CASSQERYEQYF,TGTGCCAGCAGCCAAGAGAGATACGAGCAGTACTTC
NA,TRBV6-5,TRBJ1-1,CASSYSSLMGRTEAFF,TGTGCCAGCAGTTACTCGAGCTTAATGGGGCGGACTGAAGCTTTCTTT
NA,TRBV7-2,TRBJ1-2,CASSRNSGDGYTF,TGTGCCAGCAGCCGAAATTCAGGGGATGGCTACACCTTC
NA,TRBV4-3,TRBJ2-7,CASSQALDSEREQYF,TGCGCCAGCAGCCAAGCCTTAGACAGCGAACGCGAGCAGTACTTC
NA,TRBV27,TRBJ2-1,CASSLSSGNTYNEQFF,TGTGCCAGCAGTTTATCATCGGGGAACACCTACAATGAGCAGTTCTTC
NA,TRBV19,TRBJ2-7,CASSIVPGPYEQYF,TGTGCCAGTAGTATAGTTCCAGGTCCCTACGAGCAGTACTTC
TRBD1,TRBV4-2,TRBJ1-1,CASSHPGQTATEAFF,TGTGCCAGCAGCCACCCGGGACAGACGGCCACTGAAGCTTTCTTT
NA,TRBV6-1,TRBJ1-3,CASSVGTRANSGNTIYF,TGTGCCAGCAGTGTAGGAACCAGGGCTAACTCTGGAAACACCATATATTTT
TRBD1,TRBV5-1,TRBJ1-2,CASSEGQGAEGYTF,TGCGCCAGCAGCGAAGGACAGGGGGCAGAAGGCTACACCTTC
TRBD1,TRBV11-2,TRBJ1-4,CASSPGQGYGKLFF,TGTGCCAGCAGCCCGGGACAGGGTTACGGAAAACTGTTTTTT
NA,TRBV7-9,TRBJ2-7,CASSLVTGRSYEQYF,TGTGCCAGCAGCTTAGTGACAGGCCGCTCCTACGAGCAGTACTTC
TRBD1,TRBV11-3,TRBJ1-2,CASSYAGQGGLYTF,TGTGCCAGCAGCTACGCGGGACAGGGCGGCCTCTACACCTTC
NA,TRBV13,TRBJ1-2,CASSLGLRQTPNYGYTF,TGTGCCAGCAGCTTAGGCCTTCGGCAGACACCTAACTATGGCTACACCTTC
TRBD1,TRBV29-1,TRBJ2-5,CSYYRGETQYF,TGCAGCTATTACAGGGGAGAGACCCAGTACTTC
NA,TRBV6-5,TRBJ1-5,CASRGGDQPQHF,TGTGCCAGCCGCGGAGGGGATCAGCCCCAGCATTTT
NA,TRBV13,TRBJ1-2,CASSHRLGGAYGYTF,TGTGCCAGCAGCCACCGATTAGGAGGGGCATATGGCTACACCTTC
NA,TRBV11-2,TRBJ1-5,CASSLERNQPQHF,TGTGCCAGCAGCTTAGAGAGAAATCAGCCCCAGCATTTT
TRBD2,TRBV27,TRBJ2-5,CASSWGSGTETQYF,TGTGCCAGCAGTTGGGGTAGCGGGACAGAGACCCAGTACTTC
NA,TRBV4-2,TRBJ1-2,CASSQAVLPYGYTF,TGTGCCAGCAGCCAAGCGGTCCTACCCTATGGCTACACCTTC
NA,TRBV7-9,TRBJ2-1,CASSPALRGRNEQFF,TGTGCCAGCAGCCCTGCGCTCCGGGGTAGGAATGAGCAGTTCTTC
TRBD2,TRBV18,TRBJ2-7,CASSPNLAGGREQYF,TGTGCCAGCTCACCAAATCTAGCGGGGGGGCGCGAGCAGTACTTC
NA,TRBV11-3,TRBJ2-5,CASSLGRTAGWETQYF,TGTGCCAGCAGCTTAGGTCGGACGGCAGGGTGGGAGACCCAGTACTTC